These T cell receptor beta chains were read from a single sample in a study of blood T cell repertoires in COVID-19. Method: immunoSEQ multiplex PCR; TCRdb's copy keeps in-frame clones and lacks some. This table holds around 150,000 clones, around 85% found once. Sequenced: PBMCs or T cells enriched from blood (not recorded which). The receptor set was obtained from a woman aged 35 to 49 who had recovered from COVID-19. Each CDR3 is given with its conserved first and last residue. Each record gives: clone size, V gene, D gene, J gene, CDR3 DNA, CDR3 protein. The D gene is left open where the match is weak. For some rows the clone size is stated as once, few or many, or as a class when expanded; others skip it.

clone size: .
V gene: TRBV6-5
D gene: TRBD1
J gene: TRBJ1-2
CDR3 DNA: TGTGCCAGCAGAAGGGGACAGGACTATGGCTACACCTTC
CDR3 protein: CASRRGQDYGYTF

clone size: .
V gene: TRBV19
D gene: .
J gene: TRBJ2-2
CDR3 DNA: TGTGCCAGTAGTATAGTAGTGAACACCGGGGAGCTGTTTTTT
CDR3 protein: CASSIVVNTGELFF

clone size: .
V gene: TRBV7-9
D gene: .
J gene: TRBJ2-7
CDR3 DNA: TGTGCCAGCAGCCTAGCGTCCATCTACGAGCAGTACTTC
CDR3 protein: CASSLASIYEQYF

clone size: .
V gene: TRBV4-1
D gene: TRBD1
J gene: TRBJ2-5
CDR3 DNA: TGCGCCAGCAGCCAACGATCACAGGGGGCGGGGGAGACCCAGTACTTC
CDR3 protein: CASSQRSQGAGETQYF

clone size: .
V gene: TRBV7-8
D gene: .
J gene: TRBJ1-1
CDR3 DNA: TGTGCCAGCAGCCCTTCCAGGGACACTGAAGCTTTCTTT
CDR3 protein: CASSPSRDTEAFF

clone size: .
V gene: TRBV4-2
D gene: TRBD2
J gene: TRBJ2-3
CDR3 DNA: TGTGCCAGCAGCCGGACGTCTGGGCCCTTAGAGCGGGGGACGGGAAGCACAGATACGCAGTATTTT
CDR3 protein: CASSRTSGPLERGTGSTDTQYF

clone size: once
V gene: TRBV5-1
D gene: TRBD2
J gene: TRBJ2-3
CDR3 DNA: TGCGCCAGCAGCGGACTAGCGGGATTCGATACGCAGTATTTT
CDR3 protein: CASSGLAGFDTQYF

clone size: .
V gene: TRBV19
D gene: TRBD2
J gene: TRBJ2-5
CDR3 DNA: TGTGCCAGTAGTATAGCGCCGGGAGGGAGAGAGACCCAGTACTTC
CDR3 protein: CASSIAPGGRETQYF

clone size: .
V gene: TRBV11-2
D gene: TRBD1
J gene: TRBJ1-5
CDR3 DNA: TGTGCCAGCAGCTTACGGGCCCCCGGGACAGTAACATATCAGCCCCAGCATTTT
CDR3 protein: CASSLRAPGTVTYQPQHF

clone size: once
V gene: TRBV18
D gene: .
J gene: TRBJ2-3
CDR3 DNA: TGTGCCAGTTACTCCACAGATACGCAGTATTTT
CDR3 protein: CASYSTDTQYF

clone size: .
V gene: TRBV5-6
D gene: .
J gene: TRBJ1-2
CDR3 DNA: TGTGCCAGCAGCTGGGACACTCCGGATAAAACTAACTATGGCTACACCTTC
CDR3 protein: CASSWDTPDKTNYGYTF

clone size: .
V gene: TRBV6-5
D gene: TRBD1
J gene: TRBJ1-2
CDR3 DNA: TGTGCCAGCAGGAACCGGGACAGGTCCCATGGCTACACCTTC
CDR3 protein: CASRNRDRSHGYTF

clone size: .
V gene: TRBV15
D gene: TRBD1
J gene: TRBJ1-5
CDR3 DNA: TGTGCCACCAGCAGACCCGGGACAGGGGGCCTTATGAATCAGCCCCAGCATTTT
CDR3 protein: CATSRPGTGGLMNQPQHF

clone size: .
V gene: TRBV5-1
D gene: .
J gene: TRBJ1-2
CDR3 DNA: TGCGCCAGCAGCGAGGACAGTACTTGGGGCTACACCTTC
CDR3 protein: CASSEDSTWGYTF

clone size: .
V gene: TRBV4-1
D gene: .
J gene: TRBJ1-2
CDR3 DNA: TGCGCCAGCAGCCAAGGCGTATCCAGGGTGATGGTTGGCTACACCTTC
CDR3 protein: CASSQGVSRVMVGYTF

clone size: .
V gene: TRBV28
D gene: .
J gene: TRBJ2-5
CDR3 DNA: TGTGCCACCCAGGCCCACCCGGGGGAGACCCAGTACTTC
CDR3 protein: CATQAHPGETQYF

clone size: .
V gene: TRBV10-3
D gene: .
J gene: TRBJ1-1
CDR3 DNA: TGTGCCATCAGCAATGGGGGAGGGGGCACTGAAGCTTTCTTT
CDR3 protein: CAISNGGGGTEAFF

clone size: .
V gene: TRBV6-1
D gene: TRBD2
J gene: TRBJ2-7
CDR3 DNA: TGTGCCAGCAGTGAAAGGCTAGCGGGAAGATACGAGCAGTACTTC
CDR3 protein: CASSERLAGRYEQYF

clone size: .
V gene: TRBV4-2
D gene: TRBD1
J gene: TRBJ2-7
CDR3 DNA: TGTGCCAGCAGCCAAGAGGAGGCAGGGGGCTCCCACGAGCAGTACTTC
CDR3 protein: CASSQEEAGGSHEQYF

clone size: .
V gene: TRBV19
D gene: TRBD1
J gene: TRBJ2-6
CDR3 DNA: TGTGCCAGTAGTGGGGGACAGGGGGCCTTCTCTGGGGCCAACGTCCTGACTTTC
CDR3 protein: CASSGGQGAFSGANVLTF

clone size: .
V gene: TRBV2
D gene: .
J gene: TRBJ1-1
CDR3 DNA: TGTGCCAGCAGTGAAGCGCAGGTCCAGAGGGCCGAAGCTTTCTTT
CDR3 protein: CASSEAQVQRAEAFF

clone size: .
V gene: TRBV19
D gene: TRBD1
J gene: TRBJ1-2
CDR3 DNA: TGTGCCAGTAGTATAGTTGTTCGGACAGGGGTGGAGTATGGCTACACCTTC
CDR3 protein: CASSIVVRTGVEYGYTF

clone size: .
V gene: TRBV3-1/TRBV3-2
D gene: TRBD1
J gene: TRBJ2-1
CDR3 DNA: TGTGCCAGCAGCCAAGACCCGGGACAGGTGAATGAGCAGTTCTTC
CDR3 protein: CASSQDPGQVNEQFF

clone size: .
V gene: TRBV11-2
D gene: TRBD2
J gene: TRBJ2-1
CDR3 DNA: TGTGCCAGCAGCCAAAGGACTAGCGGCCAACTCTTTGAGCAGTTCTTC
CDR3 protein: CASSQRTSGQLFEQFF

clone size: .
V gene: TRBV7-8
D gene: TRBD2
J gene: TRBJ2-2
CDR3 DNA: TGTGCCAGCAGCTTACCTCGACTAGCTGTCGGGGAGCTGTTTTTT
CDR3 protein: CASSLPRLAVGELFF

clone size: .
V gene: TRBV7-8
D gene: .
J gene: TRBJ2-6
CDR3 DNA: TGTGCCAGCAGCCGTCAGGGTGGTGGGGCCAACGTCCTGACTTTC
CDR3 protein: CASSRQGGGANVLTF

clone size: .
V gene: TRBV6-1
D gene: .
J gene: TRBJ1-5
CDR3 DNA: TGTGCCAGCAGTGATCAGGGGAACGTTGGCAATCAGCCCCAGCATTTT
CDR3 protein: CASSDQGNVGNQPQHF

clone size: .
V gene: TRBV5-6
D gene: .
J gene: TRBJ2-2
CDR3 DNA: TGTGCCAGCAGCTTGGACATTAACACCGGGGAGCTGTTTTTT
CDR3 protein: CASSLDINTGELFF

clone size: .
V gene: TRBV6-1
D gene: .
J gene: TRBJ2-7
CDR3 DNA: TGTGCCAGCAGTGAAATCTTCTACGAGCAGTACTTC
CDR3 protein: CASSEIFYEQYF

clone size: .
V gene: TRBV30
D gene: .
J gene: TRBJ1-1
CDR3 DNA: TGTGCCTGGAGTGTATCGGCCGGGGGGATAGAAGCTTTCTTT
CDR3 protein: CAWSVSAGGIEAFF

clone size: few
V gene: TRBV10-3
D gene: TRBD1
J gene: TRBJ1-2
CDR3 DNA: TGTGCCATCTGCCCTAGTACGGGACAGGAAGGTCGTGGCTACACCTTC
CDR3 protein: CAICPSTGQEGRGYTF

clone size: .
V gene: TRBV2
D gene: .
J gene: TRBJ1-3
CDR3 DNA: TGTGCCAGCAGTACCGGGACATACACTGGAAACACCATATATTTT
CDR3 protein: CASSTGTYTGNTIYF

clone size: .
V gene: TRBV6-5
D gene: .
J gene: TRBJ1-1
CDR3 DNA: TGTGCCAGCAGTTACAACAGGAACACTGAAGCTTTCTTT
CDR3 protein: CASSYNRNTEAFF

clone size: .
V gene: TRBV10-2
D gene: TRBD2
J gene: TRBJ2-5
CDR3 DNA: TGCGCCAGTTATCCGGGGGGGATTCAAGAGACCCAGTACTTC
CDR3 protein: CASYPGGIQETQYF

clone size: .
V gene: TRBV19
D gene: TRBD1
J gene: TRBJ2-7
CDR3 DNA: TGTGCCAGTAGTCCAAGGGAGGACAGGGTGGCCTACGAGCAGTACTTC
CDR3 protein: CASSPREDRVAYEQYF

clone size: .
V gene: TRBV7-2
D gene: TRBD1
J gene: TRBJ2-7
CDR3 DNA: TGTGCCAGCAGCTTCCATCGGGACAGGTTCGGGTACGAGCAGTACTTC
CDR3 protein: CASSFHRDRFGYEQYF

clone size: .
V gene: TRBV30
D gene: TRBD1
J gene: TRBJ1-6
CDR3 DNA: TGTGCCTGGACAGAGGGACAGTGGGATTCACCCCTCCACTTT
CDR3 protein: CAWTEGQWDSPLHF

clone size: .
V gene: TRBV5-1
D gene: .
J gene: TRBJ1-1
CDR3 DNA: TGCGCCAGCAGCTTGCTAGCAGGGGCCTTGAGCACTGAAGCTTTCTTT
CDR3 protein: CASSLLAGALSTEAFF

clone size: .
V gene: TRBV5-1
D gene: .
J gene: TRBJ1-3
CDR3 DNA: TGCGCCAGCAGCTTGCCCGGCTCTGGAAACACCATATATTTT
CDR3 protein: CASSLPGSGNTIYF

clone size: .
V gene: TRBV7-8
D gene: .
J gene: TRBJ1-5
CDR3 DNA: TGTGCCAGCAGGGGGCAAAATAGCAATCAGCCCCAGCATTTT
CDR3 protein: CASRGQNSNQPQHF

clone size: .
V gene: TRBV20-1
D gene: .
J gene: TRBJ2-7
CDR3 DNA: TGCAGTGCTGATTTTAGTGGTCAGCAGTACTTC
CDR3 protein: CSADFSGQQYF

clone size: .
V gene: TRBV6-5
D gene: .
J gene: TRBJ1-1
CDR3 DNA: TGTGCCAGCAGCAGGGCAGTGAACACTGAAGCTTTCTTT
CDR3 protein: CASSRAVNTEAFF

clone size: .
V gene: TRBV27
D gene: .
J gene: TRBJ2-5
CDR3 DNA: TGTGCCAGCAGTCCCACAGGTGATCAAGAGACCCAGTACTTC
CDR3 protein: CASSPTGDQETQYF

clone size: .
V gene: TRBV21-1
D gene: .
J gene: TRBJ1-4
CDR3 DNA: TGTGCCAGCAGCAAGGGGGGGCCTAATGAAAAACTGTTTTTT
CDR3 protein: CASSKGGPNEKLFF

clone size: few
V gene: TRBV15
D gene: .
J gene: TRBJ2-5
CDR3 DNA: TGTGCCACCAGCAGGGACTCCTTAGAGACCCAGTACTTC
CDR3 protein: CATSRDSLETQYF

clone size: .
V gene: TRBV15
D gene: .
J gene: TRBJ2-3
CDR3 DNA: TGTGCCACCAGCAGACCCGAGGTCAGAGATACGCAGTATTTT
CDR3 protein: CATSRPEVRDTQYF

clone size: .
V gene: TRBV7-8
D gene: .
J gene: TRBJ1-2
CDR3 DNA: TGTGCCAGCAGCCCGCGAGGAGCCGTGTATGGCTACACCTTC
CDR3 protein: CASSPRGAVYGYTF

clone size: few
V gene: TRBV9
D gene: .
J gene: TRBJ2-2
CDR3 DNA: TGTGCCAGCAGCTTATTGGGACAGAACACCGGGGAGCTGTTTTTT
CDR3 protein: CASSLLGQNTGELFF

clone size: few
V gene: TRBV1
D gene: .
J gene: TRBJ2-3
CDR3 DNA: TGCACCAGCAGCCGCTCGCGGGAGGTTGGAGATACGCAGTATTTT
CDR3 protein: CTSSRSREVGDTQYF

clone size: .
V gene: TRBV4-2
D gene: TRBD1
J gene: TRBJ2-1
CDR3 DNA: TGTGCCAGCAGCGATACTATGAGGGGGCCGGCCAATGAGCAGTTCTTC
CDR3 protein: CASSDTMRGPANEQFF

clone size: .
V gene: TRBV5-1
D gene: TRBD1
J gene: TRBJ1-1
CDR3 DNA: TGCGCCAGCAGAGAGGGGGCGGCAAAGCACACTGAAGCTTTCTTT
CDR3 protein: CASREGAAKHTEAFF

clone size: .
V gene: TRBV15
D gene: TRBD2
J gene: TRBJ2-2
CDR3 DNA: TGTGCCACCAGCGTCGGGGGGGACACCGGGGAGCTGTTTTTT
CDR3 protein: CATSVGGDTGELFF

clone size: .
V gene: TRBV11-2
D gene: .
J gene: TRBJ2-2
CDR3 DNA: TGTGCCAGCAGCGGCTCCGCGAACACCGGGGAGCTGTTTTTT
CDR3 protein: CASSGSANTGELFF

clone size: .
V gene: TRBV20-1
D gene: .
J gene: TRBJ2-5
CDR3 DNA: TGCAGTGCTAGTTCCCAGCAAGAGACCCAGTACTTC
CDR3 protein: CSASSQQETQYF

clone size: .
V gene: TRBV30
D gene: TRBD1
J gene: TRBJ1-2
CDR3 DNA: TGTGCCTGGAACCCCAGGACAGGGGATCCGTCTGGCTACACCTTC
CDR3 protein: CAWNPRTGDPSGYTF

clone size: .
V gene: TRBV18
D gene: TRBD1
J gene: TRBJ1-3
CDR3 DNA: TGTGCCAGCTCACCTGGGACAGGAGGAAACACCATATATTTT
CDR3 protein: CASSPGTGGNTIYF

clone size: .
V gene: TRBV19
D gene: .
J gene: TRBJ2-2
CDR3 DNA: TGTGCCAGTAGTGGGGCCGCGCAGAGAGCCGGGGAGCTGTTTTTT
CDR3 protein: CASSGAAQRAGELFF

clone size: .
V gene: TRBV18
D gene: .
J gene: TRBJ1-1
CDR3 DNA: TGTGCCAGCTCACCTGAGGGTCCAGAGACAGCTTTCTTT
CDR3 protein: CASSPEGPETAFF

clone size: .
V gene: TRBV24-1
D gene: TRBD1
J gene: TRBJ1-1
CDR3 DNA: TGTGCCACCAGTGATTCCACAGGGGGAGCTTTCTTT
CDR3 protein: CATSDSTGGAFF

clone size: .
V gene: TRBV10-3
D gene: .
J gene: TRBJ2-2
CDR3 DNA: TGTGCCATCAGTGAGTCCCCGGGACCAGGGGACACCGGGGAGCTGTTTTTT
CDR3 protein: CAISESPGPGDTGELFF